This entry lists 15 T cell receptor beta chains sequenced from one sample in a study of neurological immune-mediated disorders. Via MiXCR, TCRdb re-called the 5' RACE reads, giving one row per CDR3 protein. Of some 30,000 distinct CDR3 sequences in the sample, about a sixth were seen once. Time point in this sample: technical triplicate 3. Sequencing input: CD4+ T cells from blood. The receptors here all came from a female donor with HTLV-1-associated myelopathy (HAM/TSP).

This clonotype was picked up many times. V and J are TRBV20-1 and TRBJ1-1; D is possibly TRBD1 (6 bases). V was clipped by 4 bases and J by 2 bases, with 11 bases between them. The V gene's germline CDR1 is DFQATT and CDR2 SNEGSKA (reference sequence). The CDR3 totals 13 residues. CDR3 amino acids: CSAIRGLNTEAFF. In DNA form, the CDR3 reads TGCAGTGCTATCAGGGGTCTAAACACTGAAGCTTTCTTT.

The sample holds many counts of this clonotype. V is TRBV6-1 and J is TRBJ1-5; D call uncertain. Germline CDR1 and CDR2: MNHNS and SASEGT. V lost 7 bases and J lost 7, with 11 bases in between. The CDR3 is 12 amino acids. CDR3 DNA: TGTGCCAGCAACAGACGAGAACAGCCCCAGCATTTT. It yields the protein CASNRREQPQHF.

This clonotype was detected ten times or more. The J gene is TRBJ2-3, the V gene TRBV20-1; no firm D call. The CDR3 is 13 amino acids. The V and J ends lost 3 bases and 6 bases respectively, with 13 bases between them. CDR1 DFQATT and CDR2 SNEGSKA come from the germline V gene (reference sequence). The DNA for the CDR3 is TGCAGTGCTAGTAAAGGATTTGGGGATACGCAGTATTTT. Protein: CSASKGFGDTQYF.

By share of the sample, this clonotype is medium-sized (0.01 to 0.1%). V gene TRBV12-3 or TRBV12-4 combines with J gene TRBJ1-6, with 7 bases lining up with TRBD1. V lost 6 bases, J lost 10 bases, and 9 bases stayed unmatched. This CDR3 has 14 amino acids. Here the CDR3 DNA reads TGTGCCAGCAGCCCCAGGGGGTTTGGGTCACCCCTCCACTTT. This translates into CASSPRGFGSPLHF.

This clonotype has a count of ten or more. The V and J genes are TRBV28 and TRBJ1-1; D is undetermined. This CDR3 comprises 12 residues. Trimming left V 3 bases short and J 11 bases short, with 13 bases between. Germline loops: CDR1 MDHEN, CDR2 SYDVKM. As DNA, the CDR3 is TGTGCCAGCAGTTTGCGGGAGGAGGAGGCTTTCTTT. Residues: CASSLREEEAFF.

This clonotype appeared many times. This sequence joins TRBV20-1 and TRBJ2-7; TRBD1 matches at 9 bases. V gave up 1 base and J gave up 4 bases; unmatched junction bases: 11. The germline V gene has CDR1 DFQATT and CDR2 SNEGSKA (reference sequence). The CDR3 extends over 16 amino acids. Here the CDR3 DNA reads TGCAGTGCTAGAGGAACGCGACAGGGGGGTAGATACGAGCAGTACTTC. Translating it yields CSARGTRQGGRYEQYF.

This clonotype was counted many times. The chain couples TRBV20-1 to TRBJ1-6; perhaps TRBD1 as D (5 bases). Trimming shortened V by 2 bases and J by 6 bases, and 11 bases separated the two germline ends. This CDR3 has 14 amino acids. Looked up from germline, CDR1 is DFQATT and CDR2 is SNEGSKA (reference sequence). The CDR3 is CSARLGGINSPLHF. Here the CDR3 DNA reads TGCAGTGCTAGATTGGGGGGAATTAATTCACCCCTCCACTTT.

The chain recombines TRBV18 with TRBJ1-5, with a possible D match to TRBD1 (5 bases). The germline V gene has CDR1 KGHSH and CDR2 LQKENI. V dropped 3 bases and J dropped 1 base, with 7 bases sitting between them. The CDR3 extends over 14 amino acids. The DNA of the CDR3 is TGTGCCAGCTCACCCCGGGACAGCAATCAGCCCCAGCATTTT. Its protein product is CASSPRDSNQPQHF.

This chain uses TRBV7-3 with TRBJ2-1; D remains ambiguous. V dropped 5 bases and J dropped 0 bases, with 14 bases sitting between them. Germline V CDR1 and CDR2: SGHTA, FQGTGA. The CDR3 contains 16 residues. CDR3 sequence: CASSLSGAISYNEQFF. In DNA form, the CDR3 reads TGTGCCAGCAGCCTTTCGGGTGCAATCTCCTACAATGAGCAGTTCTTC.

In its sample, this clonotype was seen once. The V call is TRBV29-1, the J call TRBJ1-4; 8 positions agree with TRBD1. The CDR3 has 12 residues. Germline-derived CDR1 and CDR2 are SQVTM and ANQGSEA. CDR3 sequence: CAAGQGDEKLFF. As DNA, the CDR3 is TGCGCCGCCGGACAGGGTGATGAAAAACTGTTTTTT.

CDR3 amino acids: CASSLDRHTGTGELFF. CDR3 nucleotides: TGTGCCAGCAGCTTAGATCGTCACACGGGCACCGGGGAGCTGTTTTTT. V usage is TRBV11-3 and J usage is TRBJ2-2, with D hard to call. Germline CDR1 SGHNT, CDR2 YENEEA. The CDR3 extends over 16 amino acids. V was trimmed by 0 bases and J by 4 bases, leaving 12 bases between them.

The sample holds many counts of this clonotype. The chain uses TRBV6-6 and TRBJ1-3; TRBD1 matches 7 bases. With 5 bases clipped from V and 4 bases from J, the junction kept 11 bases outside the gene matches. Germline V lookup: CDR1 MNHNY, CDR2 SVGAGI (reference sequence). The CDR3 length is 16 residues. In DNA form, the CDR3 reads TGTGCCAGCAGTGGACCCCCGACAGGGACGGGAAACACCATATATTTT. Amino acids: CASSGPPTGTGNTIYF.

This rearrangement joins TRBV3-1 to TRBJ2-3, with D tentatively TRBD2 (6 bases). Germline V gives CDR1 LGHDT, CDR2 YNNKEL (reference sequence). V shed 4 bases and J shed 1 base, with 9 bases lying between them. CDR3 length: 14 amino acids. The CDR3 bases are TGTGCCAGCAGCCGAGGAGGGGGCACAGATACGCAGTATTTT. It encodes CASSRGGGTDTQYF.

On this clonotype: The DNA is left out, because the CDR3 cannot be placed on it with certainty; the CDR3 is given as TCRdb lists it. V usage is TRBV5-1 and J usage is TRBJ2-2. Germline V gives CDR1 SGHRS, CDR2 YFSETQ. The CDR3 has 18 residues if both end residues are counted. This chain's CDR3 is CASSLYICSAGVVGELFF.

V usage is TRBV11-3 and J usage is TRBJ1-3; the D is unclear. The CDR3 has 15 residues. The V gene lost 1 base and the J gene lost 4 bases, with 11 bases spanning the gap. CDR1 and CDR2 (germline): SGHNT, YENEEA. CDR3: CASSLGRVAGNTIYF. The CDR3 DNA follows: TGTGCCAGCAGCTTAGGACGGGTAGCCGGAAACACCATATATTTT.